This T cell receptor (beta chain) stems from a study of circulating and synovial CD4+ cells in juvenile arthritis. Study findings and constraints: Vbeta family usage analysis did not detect the pathogenic-like versus bulk difference. Compared with bulk blood, circulating pathogenic-like lymphocytes shared substantially more CDR3 sequences with synovial T cells. These repertoires were less diverse than bulk blood CD4 repertoires. CPL and bulk CD4 samples differed at least tenfold in T cell genomes.

CDR1 is MNHNS and CDR2 is SASEGT in the germline V gene. This CDR3 has 15 amino acids. V lost 4 bases and J lost 7; bases outside the gene matches: 7. A note on this clone: Its target is not known.

Libraries were prepared by immunoSEQ multiplex PCR; TCRdb keeps only in-frame clonotypes and omits some of them. The sample contains under 35,000 clones, 95% to 96% of which appear only once. This receptor was identified in a human donor with juvenile idiopathic arthritis. The sequencing sample was made of CD4+ T cells from blood. This rearrangement joins TRBV6-1 to TRBJ1-4, with 9 bases lining up with TRBD1. CDR3 loop: CASSVGTGFLEKLFF. Written as DNA, the CDR3 is TGTGCCAGCAGTGTCGGGACAGGGTTTCTTGAAAAACTGTTTTTT.